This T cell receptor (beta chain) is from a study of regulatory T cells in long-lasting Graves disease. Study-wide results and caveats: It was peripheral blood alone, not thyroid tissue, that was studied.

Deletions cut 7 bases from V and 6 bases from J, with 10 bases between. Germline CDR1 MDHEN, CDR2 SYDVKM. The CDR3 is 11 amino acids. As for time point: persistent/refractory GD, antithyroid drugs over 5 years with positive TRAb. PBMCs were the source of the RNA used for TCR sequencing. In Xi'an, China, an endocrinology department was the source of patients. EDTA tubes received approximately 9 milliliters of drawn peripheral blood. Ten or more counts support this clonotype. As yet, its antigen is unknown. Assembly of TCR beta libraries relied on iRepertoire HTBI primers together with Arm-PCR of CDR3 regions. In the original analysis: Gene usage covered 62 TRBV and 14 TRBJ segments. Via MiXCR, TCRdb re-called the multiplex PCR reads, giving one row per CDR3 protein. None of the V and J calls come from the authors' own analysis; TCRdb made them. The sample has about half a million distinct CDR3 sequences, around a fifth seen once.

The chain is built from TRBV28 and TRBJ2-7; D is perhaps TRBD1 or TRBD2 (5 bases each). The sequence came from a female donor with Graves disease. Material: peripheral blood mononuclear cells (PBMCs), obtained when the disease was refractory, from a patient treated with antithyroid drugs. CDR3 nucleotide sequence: TGTGCCAGCATAACAGGACTCGAGCAGTACTTC. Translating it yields CASITGLEQYF.